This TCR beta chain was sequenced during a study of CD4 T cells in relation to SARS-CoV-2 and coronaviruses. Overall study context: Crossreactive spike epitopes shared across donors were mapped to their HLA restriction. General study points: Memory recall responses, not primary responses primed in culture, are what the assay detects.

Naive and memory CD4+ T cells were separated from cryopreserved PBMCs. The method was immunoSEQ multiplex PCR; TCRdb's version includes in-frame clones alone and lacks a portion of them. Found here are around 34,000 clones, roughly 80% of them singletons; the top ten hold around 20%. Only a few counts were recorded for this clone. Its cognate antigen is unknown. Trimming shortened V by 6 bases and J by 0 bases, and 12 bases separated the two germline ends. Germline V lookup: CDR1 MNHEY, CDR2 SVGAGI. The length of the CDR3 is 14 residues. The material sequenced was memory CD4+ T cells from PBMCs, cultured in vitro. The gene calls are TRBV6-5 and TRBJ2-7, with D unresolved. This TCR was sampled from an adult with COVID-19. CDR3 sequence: CASSSRLSSYEQYF. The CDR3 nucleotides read TGTGCCAGCAGCTCGCGGCTATCCTCCTACGAGCAGTACTTC.